Shown below are 14 T cell receptor beta chains from a single sample sequenced in a study of vaccination effects on CD4 cells after COVID-19. No antigen is known for these receptors. Viral peptide pool expansion of antigen-specific CD4+ T cells preceded sequencing in the ViraFEST assay. Culture lasted roughly 9 days before CD4+ T cell isolation. Vaccine recipients lacked prior SARS-CoV-2 infection and had negative nucleocapsid antibodies. Only in-frame clones appear in the TCRdb table, and some are missing; sequencing was by immunoSEQ multiplex PCR. The repertoire holds roughly 50,000 clones, with 60% to 80% as singletons. The source material was CD4+ T cells from PBMCs cultured with HCoV-OC43 spike peptides, sampled before COVID-19 vaccination. Sample subset: HCoV-OC43 spike overlapping peptide pool stimulation. Receptors originate from a human donor who received a COVID-19 vaccine.

The table lists this clone with a few counts. J is TRBJ1-2 and V is TRBV5-4; 10 bases map to TRBD1. The V and J ends lost 5 bases and 0 bases, in that order; junction bases with no gene match: 4. Germline CDR1 and CDR2: SGHNT and YYREEE (reference sequence). This CDR3 is built from 15 residues. CDR3 bases: TGTGCCAGCAGGCAAGGGACAGGGGCTAACTATGGCTACACCTTC. Its translation: CASRQGTGANYGYTF.

This clone was detected once. The chain has TRBV3-1 (or the pseudogene TRBV3-2) and TRBJ2-5; D might be TRBD2 (5 bases). Per the germline V gene, CDR1 is LGHDT and CDR2 is YNNKEL (reference sequence). V dropped 3 bases and J dropped 4 bases, with 12 bases sitting between them. The CDR3 spans 14 residues. In DNA form, the CDR3 reads TGTGCCAGCAGCCAGGTGGCGGGTGGAGAGACCCAGTACTTC. Translated: CASSQVAGGETQYF.

The chain has TRBV27 and TRBJ1-2; D remains unclear. The CDR3 runs to 13 residues. Per germline, CDR1 MNHEY and CDR2 SMNVEV (reference sequence). The V gene lost 8 bases and the J gene lost 3 bases, with 13 bases spanning the gap. The CDR3 region is CASAGRVHYGYTF. CDR3 DNA: TGTGCCAGCGCTGGGCGCGTCCACTATGGCTACACCTTC.

The chain employs TRBV6-1 and TRBJ1-5; the D gene is possibly TRBD1 (5 bases). The CDR3 extends over 16 amino acids. Trimming cost V 2 bases and J 6 bases, with 17 bases left between them. Germline lookup yields CDR1 MNHNS and CDR2 SASEGT. The CDR3 DNA follows: TGTGCCAGCAGTGAAAGTCTTACGGGGGGAGGTCAGCCCCAGCATTTT. Translating it yields CASSESLTGGGQPQHF.

The J gene is TRBJ1-4, the V gene TRBV5-6, with D unclear. V was pared by 0 bases and J by 7 bases, with 13 bases between. Germline V gene data show CDR1 as SGHDT and CDR2 as YYEEEE. The CDR3 spans 15 residues. In DNA, the CDR3 is TGTGCCAGCAGCTTGGTTGGGTCGTTAGGTGAAAAACTGTTTTTT. This codes for CASSLVGSLGEKLFF.

The chain joins TRBV5-1 to TRBJ2-3, with 10 bases identical to TRBD2. This CDR3 has 16 amino acids. Trimming removed 0 bases from V and 3 bases from J; junction bases left unmatched: 4. CDR1 SGHRS and CDR2 YFSETQ come from the germline V gene. The CDR3: CASSLELAGATDTQYF. The DNA of the CDR3 is TGCGCCAGCAGCTTGGAGCTAGCGGGGGCGACAGATACGCAGTATTTT.

This clone is a singleton in its sample. The rearrangement joins TRBV3-1 (or the pseudogene TRBV3-2) to TRBJ1-1; 10 bases are a match to TRBD1. In germline, CDR1 is LGHDT, CDR2 YNNKEL (reference sequence). J gave up 5 bases and V 4 bases, and 4 bases lay outside the gene matches. This CDR3 has 14 residues. As DNA, the CDR3 is TGTGCCAGCAGCCCGTGGGACAGGGGAACTGAAGCTTTCTTT. Translated: CASSPWDRGTEAFF.

This clone was found once. V usage is TRBV5-5 and J usage is TRBJ2-3, with a weak D call TRBD2 (7 bases). The V gene lost 8 bases and the J gene lost 0 bases, with 16 bases spanning the gap. CDR1 and CDR2 from the germline V gene are SGHKS and YYEKEE (reference sequence). CDR3 size: 15 residues. The CDR3 DNA is TGTGCCAGTTCGGGCGGGGGCCCTAGCACAGATACGCAGTATTTT. It is translated as CASSGGGPSTDTQYF.

V and J are TRBV28 and TRBJ2-5, with D possibly being TRBD1 (6 bases). Trimming took off 5 bases at V and 5 bases at J, with 21 bases between the two ends. The CDR3 consists of 16 residues. Per the germline V gene, CDR1 is MDHEN and CDR2 is SYDVKM. CDR3 sequence (DNA): TGTGCCAGCAGTCTCGCCACGGGACACCCGGGGGAGACCCAGTACTTC. Translation: CASSLATGHPGETQYF.

The chain links TRBV19 to TRBJ2-3; no firm D call. V lost 5 bases to trimming and J lost 2 bases, with 11 bases between them. The germline gives CDR1 LNHDA, CDR2 SQIVND (reference sequence). The CDR3 runs to 14 residues. CDR3 amino acids: CASSRPPTTDTQYF. CDR3 nucleotides: TGTGCCAGTAGTCGACCCCCGACCACAGATACGCAGTATTTT.

As DNA, the CDR3 is TGTGCCAGCAGCTTAGCGGGGGCCAACGTCCTGACTTTC. Translating gives CASSLAGANVLTF. The chain carries TRBV7-2 and TRBJ2-6, with D uncertain. The CDR3 totals 13 residues. Trimming stripped 0 bases from V and 4 bases from J, with 1 base between. Looked up from germline, CDR1 is SGHTA and CDR2 is FQGNSA.

V usage is TRBV15 and J usage is TRBJ2-1, with 7 bases matching TRBD2. Germline lookup yields CDR1 LNHNV and CDR2 YYDKDF (reference sequence). Losses at the gene ends were 2 bases for V and 12 bases for J; bases not matched to a gene: 19. The CDR3 is 17 residues long. CDR3 region: CATSRMGGTLAYKGQFF. The DNA of the CDR3 is TGTGCCACCAGCAGAATGGGAGGGACTCTAGCCTACAAGGGGCAGTTCTTC.

The V call is TRBV7-2, the J call TRBJ1-1; D is unresolved. Germline CDR1 reads SGHTA; CDR2 reads FQGNSA. The CDR3 length is 14 residues. The germline V and J ends were trimmed by 4 bases and 3 bases, with 12 bases remaining between them. The chain's CDR3 is CASSSTGSDTEAFF. The DNA of the CDR3 is TGTGCCAGCAGCTCGACGGGGTCGGACACTGAAGCTTTCTTT.

This clone was picked up a small number of times. The V and J genes are TRBV10-3 and TRBJ1-2; the match to TRBD1 covers 8 bases. This CDR3 contains 14 residues. V shed 6 bases and J 3 bases; nucleotides not matched to a gene: 6. Germline V gene data show CDR1 as ENHRY and CDR2 as SYGVKD. CDR3 DNA sequence: TGTGCCATCAGACCGACAGGGGCGGACTATGGCTACACCTTC. Translation gives CAIRPTGADYGYTF.